This T cell receptor beta chain was obtained from a study of blood T cell repertoires in COVID-19. Everyone who took part was roughly 18 to 89 years old, and they came from 24 US areas. Each recovered donor of Cohort 3 presented with two negative PCRs, clearance, or symptom resolution. CDR1 is SGHRS, CDR2 YFSETQ, per germline. The CDR3 extends over 15 amino acids. V was pared by 0 bases and J by 5 bases, with 11 bases between. The repertoire was sequenced with immunoSEQ multiplex PCR; TCRdb's copy has only in-frame clones and lacks some. The table records about 190,000 clones, more than 70% of them present only once.

The receptor comes from a young woman who had recovered from COVID-19. This rearrangement joins TRBV5-1 to TRBJ1-4, with a weak D call TRBD1 (6 bases). Sequenced: PBMCs or T cells enriched from blood (not recorded which). CDR3 amino acids: CASSLGGLYNEKLFF. For the CDR3, the DNA is TGCGCCAGCAGCTTGGGGGGGCTGTACAATGAAAAACTGTTTTTT.